Described below is a single T cell receptor (beta chain) sequence and its context. The sample originates from a study of human T cells and chemical hapten exposure. Across the whole study: Patients received weekly diphenylcyclopropenone doses to the scalp throughout the roughly 26-week study.

The time point denotes: pre-sensitization, week 0. Treatment described: therapeutic diphenylcyclopropenone sensitization with weekly scalp DPC. The donor pool consisted of alopecia patients aged 18 to 70 years, considered suitable for DPC. From the RACE reads, TCRdb called clonotypes with MiXCR, one entry per CDR3 protein. This sample has about 380,000 distinct CDR3 sequences, with 4% to 6% found just once. The sequenced sample was whole blood, obtained in connection with sensitization to the hapten diphenylcyclopropenone (DPC). The receptor's source is a woman between 45 and 65 years old with alopecia areata. Some clones in this sample may be carry-over from other donors' samples.

For the CDR3, the DNA is TGTGCCAGCAGTCCGAGAGGGGGCGGGGAGCAGTACTTC. Residues: CASSPRGGGEQYF. V usage is TRBV5-4 and J usage is TRBJ2-7, with 7 positions matching TRBD1. The V gene end was trimmed by 5 bases and the J gene end by 7 bases; junction bases not matched to a gene: 9. CDR3 length equals 13 residues. Per germline, CDR1 SGHNT and CDR2 YYREEE (reference sequence).